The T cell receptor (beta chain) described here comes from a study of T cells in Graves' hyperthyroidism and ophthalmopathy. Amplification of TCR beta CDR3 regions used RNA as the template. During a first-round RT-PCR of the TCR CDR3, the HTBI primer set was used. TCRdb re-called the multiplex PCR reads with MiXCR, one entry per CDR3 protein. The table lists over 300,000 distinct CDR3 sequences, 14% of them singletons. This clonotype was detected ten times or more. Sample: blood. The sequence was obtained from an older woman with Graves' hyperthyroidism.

The DNA for the CDR3 is TGTGCCAGCAGCTTAGAGGGACTAGTGGCTGGTGAGCAGTTCTTC. Translating gives CASSLEGLVAGEQFF. V is TRBV7-2 and J is TRBJ2-1; TRBD2 matches 8 bases. Germline V gene data show CDR1 as SGHTA and CDR2 as FQGNSA. V lost 1 base, J lost 9 bases, and 8 bases stayed unmatched. The CDR3 extends over 15 amino acids.